This T cell receptor (beta chain) is from a study of cytomegalovirus exposure and HLA in healthy donors. Regarding the study as a whole: As a later analysis showed, a missense DCLRE1C variant was linked to trimming of TCR beta V- and J-genes. Indistinguishable V segments, including TRBV6-2 and TRBV6-3, were excluded. Within an earlier analysis, most TCR beta V segments proved productive either about 90% or about 30% of the time.

Germline values: CDR1 SGHRS, CDR2 YFSETQ. This CDR3 comprises 14 residues. The ends were cut back, 10 bases at V and 5 bases at J, with 22 bases in the middle. Healthy bone marrow donors supplied every sample. In regard to this clone: Its target is not known.

Both 60 Vbeta primers and 13 Jbeta primers went into the PCR. Clones were sequenced by immunoSEQ multiplex PCR, and TCRdb holds only the in-frame ones, with some missing. The sample yields over 150,000 clones, approximately 79% seen once. Sequenced: PBMCs. The chain joins TRBV5-1 to TRBJ2-7, with D possibly TRBD2 on 6 matching bases. The clonotype was recovered from a man aged 55 to 69 in good health and CMV-seronegative. CDR3 region: CASRSAGRPNEQYF. CDR3 bases: TGCGCCTCCCGGTCTGCGGGGCGGCCCAACGAGCAGTACTTC.